A single sample gave rise to the 18 T cell receptor beta chains below, sequenced in a study of monozygotic twins with cystic fibrosis. Assay: immunoSEQ multiplex PCR; the TCRdb copy retains only in-frame clones and omits some. The sample includes about 20,000 clones, 91% of them seen just once. Sequences were obtained from blood. Receptors originate from a girl between 2 and 10 years old with cystic fibrosis.

The CDR3 DNA sequence: TGTGCCAGCAGCGTAGAACTGGCTGGAAACACCATATATTTT. Its protein is CASSVELAGNTIYF. V usage is TRBV9 and J usage is TRBJ1-3, with D hard to call. Germline V gene sequence: CDR1 SGDLS, CDR2 YYNGEE. V was trimmed by 0 bases and J by 2 bases, leaving 6 bases between them. This CDR3 has 14 residues.

The chain carries TRBV29-1 and TRBJ2-5, with D perhaps matching TRBD2 (5 bases). This CDR3 contains 15 residues. The V gene lost 3 bases and the J gene lost 1 base, with 15 bases spanning the gap. The V gene's germline CDR1 is SQVTM and CDR2 ANQGSEA. Written as DNA, the CDR3 is TGCAGCGTTGATACGGCTAGCAGACTCCAAGAGACCCAGTACTTC. Its protein product is CSVDTASRLQETQYF.

About this clone: The identical CDR3 is also encoded by other nucleotide sequences in the sample. This sequence joins TRBV5-1 and TRBJ2-7, with D perhaps TRBD1 or TRBD2 (7 bases each). Looked up from germline, CDR1 is SGHRS and CDR2 is YFSETQ. Trimming shortened V by 0 bases and J by 5 bases, and 15 bases separated the two germline ends. This CDR3 has 15 residues. For the CDR3, the DNA is TGCGCCAGCAGCTTGGCACAGGGGAGGGGCCACGAGCAGTACTTC. Amino acids: CASSLAQGRGHEQYF.

The chain uses TRBV4-2 and TRBJ2-1, with 10 positions matching TRBD2. The length of the CDR3 is 17 residues. J gave up 4 bases and V 4 bases, and 10 bases lay outside the gene matches. Germline CDR1 reads LGHNA; CDR2 reads YNFKEQ. CDR3 nucleotides: TGTGCCAGCAGCCGCCAGCTAGCGGGGGAAATTTACAATGAGCAGTTCTTC. Protein: CASSRQLAGEIYNEQFF.

In its sample, this clone was seen once. This chain connects TRBV4-1 to TRBJ1-6; D is perhaps TRBD1 (6 bases). Germline V gives CDR1 MGHRA, CDR2 YSYEKL. The CDR3 contains 15 residues. Deletions cut 4 bases from V and 5 bases from J, with 12 bases between. Here the CDR3 reads CASSPLDRNNSPLHF. As DNA, the CDR3 is TGCGCCAGCAGCCCTTTGGACAGAAATAATTCACCCCTCCACTTT.

The gene calls are TRBV5-4 and TRBJ2-1; D is possibly TRBD1 or TRBD2 (5 bases each). The CDR3 runs 16 residues. The V gene's germline CDR1 is SGHNT and CDR2 YYREEE (reference sequence). Trimming shortened V by 0 bases and J by 0 bases, and 10 bases separated the two germline ends. The CDR3 DNA sequence: TGTGCCAGCAGCTTGGATTGGGGGAGCTCCTACAATGAGCAGTTCTTC. The encoded protein is CASSLDWGSSYNEQFF.

J is TRBJ2-7 and V is TRBV4-3; D may be TRBD2 (6 bases). There are 15 residues in the CDR3. The germline gives CDR1 LGHNA, CDR2 YSLEER. Between the trimmed V and J ends, which lost 7 bases and 0 bases, there was a span of 16 bases. The CDR3 region is CASTPSSGSSYEQYF. CDR3 coding DNA: TGCGCCAGCACGCCAAGTTCCGGGAGCTCCTACGAGCAGTACTTC.

The V and J genes are TRBV2 and TRBJ1-6; D gene uncertain. Trimming took off 3 bases at V and 0 bases at J, with 6 bases between the two ends. Looked up from germline, CDR1 is SNHLY and CDR2 is FYNNEI. The CDR3 has 15 amino acids. The CDR3 reads CASSDGFSYNSPLHF. The CDR3 coding sequence is TGTGCCAGCAGTGATGGGTTCTCCTATAATTCACCCCTCCACTTT.

The chain is built from TRBV30 and TRBJ2-1, with D possibly being TRBD2 (6 bases). Germline V gives CDR1 GTSNPN, CDR2 SVGIG (reference sequence). This CDR3 spans 14 amino acids. V was shortened by 2 bases and J by 9 bases, with 17 bases between the two germline ends. CDR3 DNA sequence: TGTGCCTGGAGTTTTAACCATAGAGCGGGTGAGCAGTTCTTC. Translating it yields CAWSFNHRAGEQFF.

V is TRBV11-2 and J is TRBJ2-7; the match to TRBD1 covers 7 bases. J lost 6 bases, V lost 1 base, and 6 bases had no gene match. The CDR3 loop spans 14 amino acids. In germline, CDR1 is SGHAT, CDR2 FQNNGV. CDR3 protein: CASSLGLTGTEQYF. In DNA, the CDR3 is TGTGCCAGCAGCTTAGGGTTGACAGGGACCGAGCAGTACTTC.

CDR3 sequence: CASSPFQTGETEAFF. DNA for the CDR3: TGTGCCAGCAGCCCCTTTCAGACAGGGGAGACTGAAGCTTTCTTT. This chain uses TRBV7-8 with TRBJ1-1; TRBD1 matches at 8 bases. The CDR3 has 15 amino acids. J gave up 5 bases and V 5 bases, and 10 bases lay outside the gene matches. CDR1 is SGHVS and CDR2 is FQNEAQ in the germline V gene.

The chain employs TRBV5-5 and TRBJ1-3, with D unclear. Germline lookup yields CDR1 SGHKS and CDR2 YYEKEE (reference sequence). This CDR3 is built from 20 residues. Deletions cut 1 base from V and 0 bases from J, with 23 bases between. The CDR3 here is CASSLFEVRRVASSGNTIYF. As DNA, the CDR3 is TGTGCCAGCAGCTTGTTTGAGGTCAGGAGGGTAGCTAGCTCTGGAAACACCATATATTTT.

This clone appeared a single time. J is TRBJ2-1 and V is TRBV7-2; maybe TRBD1 (5 bases). The CDR3 is 15 amino acids. V lost 2 bases, J lost 5 bases, and 13 bases lay in between. In germline, CDR1 is SGHTA, CDR2 FQGNSA. The CDR3 loop is CASSLTMTANNEQFF. In nucleotides, the CDR3 is TGTGCCAGCAGCTTAACTATGACAGCGAACAATGAGCAGTTCTTC.

The genes are TRBV7-8 and TRBJ1-6; possibly TRBD1 for D (5 bases). This CDR3 is built from 15 residues. V lost 1 base to trimming and J lost 7 bases, with 11 bases between them. The germline V gene has CDR1 SGHVS and CDR2 FQNEAQ. CDR3 region: CASSLGLQENSPLHF. In DNA, the CDR3 is TGTGCCAGCAGCTTAGGCCTACAGGAGAATTCACCCCTCCACTTT.

The chain joins TRBV7-2 to TRBJ1-1; no reliable D call. The CDR3 length is 16 residues. CDR1 SGHTA and CDR2 FQGNSA come from the germline V gene. Trimming removed 6 bases at V and 1 base at J, with 18 bases between. CDR3 in DNA: TGTGCCAGCAGTTTAAGGATAGCAGGCCCGAACACTGAAGCTTTCTTT. Amino acids: CASSLRIAGPNTEAFF. Full variable domain (remainder filled in from reference TRBV7-2 and TRBJ1-1): GAGVSQSPSNKVTEKGKDVELRCDPISGHTALYWYRQSLGQGLEFLIYFQGNSAPDKSGLPSDRFSAERTGGSVSTLTIQRTQQEDSAVYLCASSLRIAGPNTEAFFGQGTRLTVV.

This clone was recorded once. The J gene is TRBJ2-1, the V gene TRBV9; 9 bases are a match to TRBD1. Germline lookup yields CDR1 SGDLS and CDR2 YYNGEE. V shed 4 bases and J 2 bases; nucleotides not matched to a gene: 10. The CDR3 length is 17 residues. CDR3 sequence: CASSPGTGLNTYNEQFF. In nucleotides, the CDR3 is TGTGCCAGCAGCCCCGGGACAGGGCTCAACACCTACAATGAGCAGTTCTTC.

This clone has only a few counts. The CDR3 protein is CASRGTGEDEQYF. The CDR3 bases are TGTGCCAGCAGGGGAACAGGGGAGGACGAGCAGTACTTC. The V and J genes are TRBV2 and TRBJ2-7, with D perhaps matching TRBD1 (7 bases). Trimming took 6 bases from V and 5 from J, leaving 14 bases between them. The germline CDR1 and CDR2 sequences are SNHLY and FYNNEI. This CDR3 contains 13 residues.

This clone was detected once. The chain couples TRBV6-1 to TRBJ1-1; D is uncertain. Germline V gene lookup returns CDR1 MNHNS and CDR2 SASEGT. This CDR3 spans 13 amino acids. The V gene lost 7 bases and the J gene lost 1 base, with 10 bases spanning the gap. CDR3 sequence (DNA): TGTGCCAGCACCGTAGACCGGAACACTGAAGCTTTCTTT. It encodes CASTVDRNTEAFF.